This TCR beta chain came from a study of cytomegalovirus exposure and HLA in healthy donors. Overall study findings and caveats: Most TCR sequences were uncommon, yet certain public TCRs appeared in many donors. Presence/absence analyses rested on an assumption that sequencing depth was roughly uniform across donors.

The PCR employed 60 Vbeta primers together with 13 Jbeta primers. Generated by immunoSEQ multiplex PCR, the TCRdb table keeps only in-frame clones and is missing some. The sample lists approximately 180,000 clones; over 70% were seen once. This CDR3 is 15 amino acids long. The V gene's germline CDR1 is SGHVS and CDR2 FQNEAQ. V shed 5 bases and J 5 bases; nucleotides not matched to a gene: 10. Turning to this clone: The antigen is unknown.

The TCR comes from a male donor in good health and CMV-seronegative. Sequencing was done on a sample of PBMCs. The rearrangement links TRBV7-8 to TRBJ1-2, with 8 bases lining up with TRBD1. CDR3 in amino acids: CASSITDRGSYGYTF. The CDR3 nucleotides read TGTGCCAGCAGCATAACCGACAGGGGTTCATATGGCTACACCTTC.